The rows below give T cell receptor beta chains drawn from one sample of a study of T cell responses to AZD1222 COVID-19 vaccine. The assay was immunoSEQ multiplex PCR, and TCRdb's table has in-frame clones only and misses some. The sample comprises 90,000 to 110,000 clones, around 76% of which are singletons, and approximately 5.1% rests with the top ten. The material sequenced was peripheral blood, taken on day 0 of AZD1222 vaccination. The receptor source for this set is an adult in good health. CDR3s leave out the opening cysteine and the closing phenylalanine or tryptophan.

v_call cdr3_aa
TRBV6-6 ASSPEGALETQY
TRBV5-1 ASSLGQMNTEAF
TRBV7-9 ASRLQVNTEAF
TRBV19 ASSMGGGQETQY
TRBV6-6 ASSYRRGVLDTEAF
TRBV9 ASSVMGATDTQY
TRBV4-1 ASSQAGLLNQPQH
TRBV7-2 ASSLGVWNTEAF
TRBV19 ASSSGTGTYEQY
TRBV7-2 ASSLAYAGELF
TRBV6-5 ASETVSNQPQH
TRBV12-5 ASGLSTGRRYT
TRBV10-2 ASRGAGGFSGANVLT
TRBV12-3/TRBV12-4 ASQGWNNTEAF
TRBV11-1 ASSSRLGDRVHEQY
TRBV9 ASSGLAGGREQF
TRBV5-1 ASKGGGLNTGELF
TRBV5-1 ASSLQTNYGYT
TRBV4-1 ASSQVVNPKETQY
TRBV30 AWSPTSGVGYT
TRBV19 ASSQRTSTGGYT
TRBV27 ASADRAGQPQH
TRBV15 ATSREGTGPLEQY
TRBV5-1 ASSVNQGQPQH
TRBV6-5 ASSYLPTVMNTEAF
TRBV5-1 ASSLTLAGVTDTQY
TRBV12-3/TRBV12-4 ASSSNTEAF
TRBV9 ASSVTGTSGNTIY
TRBV4-3 ASSQQGANGANVLT
TRBV11-3 ASSLGRANTEAF
TRBV6-2/TRBV6-3 ASSYATSGSTDTQY
TRBV18 ASSPRGDSNQPQH
TRBV7-9 ASSLGTFYGYT
TRBV18 ASSLRRSLTEYGYT
TRBV6-2/TRBV6-3 ASSYSYGTGGRNEQF
TRBV4-3 ASSPRLAGDYNEQF
TRBV3-1/TRBV3-2 ASSHLTDPSSYNSPLH
TRBV12-3/TRBV12-4 ASSLDRGGGYT
TRBV15 ATSRERWATYGYT
TRBV6-5 ASRSLLGKQY
TRBV29-1 SVKVSGIPYNEQF
TRBV5-4 ASSLDRGRVTEAF
TRBV4-2 ASSQDTEFSYEQY
TRBV19 ASSIGPTGSGNTIY
TRBV21-1 ASSTQGGWFCEKLF